The 15 T cell receptor beta chains in this list originate from one sample, sequenced in a study of cytomegalovirus exposure and HLA in healthy donors. In the PCR, 60 Vbeta and 13 Jbeta primers were used. Data came from immunoSEQ multiplex PCR; TCRdb stores just in-frame clones and leaves some out. The table records 150,000 to 200,000 clones, roughly 80% of them present only once. Sequenced sample: PBMCs. The receptors here all came from a girl aged 2-15 years in good health and CMV-seropositive.

The chain joins TRBV4-1 to TRBJ2-7; D possibly corresponds to TRBD2 (6 bases). CDR3 length: 13 residues. Per germline, CDR1 MGHRA and CDR2 YSYEKL. The V end lost 1 base, the J end lost 7 bases, and 11 bases lay between the germline ends. CDR3 nucleotides: TGCGCCAGCAGCCAAGGCCTGGGGAGGGAGCAGTACTTC. This encodes CASSQGLGREQYF.

The chain has TRBV2 and TRBJ1-5; D not resolved. Trimming took off 8 bases at V and 6 bases at J, with 17 bases between the two ends. Germline lookup yields CDR1 SNHLY and CDR2 FYNNEI. This CDR3 spans 14 amino acids. This chain's CDR3 is CASLPAGGSQPQHF. Here the CDR3 DNA reads TGTGCCAGCCTACCCGCCGGAGGGAGTCAGCCCCAGCATTTT.

The CDR3 region has the DNA TGCGCCAGCAGCCAGGTTTCACCGGGACACATGAAGACCCAGTACTTC. The encoded protein is CASSQVSPGHMKTQYF. The rearrangement uses TRBV4-1 and TRBJ2-5, with D possibly matching TRBD1 (6 bases). CDR1 is MGHRA, CDR2 YSYEKL, per germline. Trimming cost V 3 bases and J 6 bases, with 20 bases left between them. CDR3 length: 16 amino acids.

The chain joins TRBV10-3 to TRBJ2-7, with 12 bases identical to TRBD2. Per germline, CDR1 ENHRY and CDR2 SYGVKD. This CDR3 comprises 16 residues. The ends lost 0 bases at V and 5 bases at J; junction bases unmatched: 5. The CDR3 nucleotides read TGTGCCATCAGTGAGTCCAAGACTAGCGGGAGCCACGAGCAGTACTTC. Amino acid sequence: CAISESKTSGSHEQYF.

This clone was picked up a small number of times. The chain joins TRBV4-1 to TRBJ1-1; 8 bases match TRBD1. V gave up 6 bases and J gave up 7 bases; unmatched junction bases: 7. The CDR3 is made up of 13 amino acids. Per the germline V gene, CDR1 is MGHRA and CDR2 is YSYEKL. Written as DNA, the CDR3 is TGCGCCAGCAGGTCGACAGGGGAGGTTGAAGCTTTCTTT. It translates to CASRSTGEVEAFF.

About this clone: At the DNA level, this CDR3 is encoded by other sequences in the same sample as well. V and J are TRBV5-1 and TRBJ1-3; no definite D call. CDR1 is SGHRS, CDR2 YFSETQ, per germline. V was cut by 0 bases and J by 0 bases, with 7 bases left in between. The CDR3 is 15 amino acids. CDR3 bases: TGCGCCAGCAGCTTGGGTGCAGGCTCTGGAAACACCATATATTTT. Protein product: CASSLGAGSGNTIYF.

This clone was detected once. V is TRBV30 and J is TRBJ2-5; 7 bases fit TRBD2. The CDR3 sequence is 16 residues long. V dropped 5 bases and J dropped 1; count of bases not matched to a gene: 13. Germline CDR1 GTSNPN, CDR2 SVGIG (reference sequence). The DNA for the CDR3 is TGTGCCTGGGGTGCCCCCTGGGGGGAGGGCCAAGAGACCCAGTACTTC. The encoded protein is CAWGAPWGEGQETQYF.

The rearrangement joins TRBV18 to TRBJ2-5, with 7 bases that match TRBD1. V lost 4 bases, J lost 3 bases, and 5 bases stayed unmatched. The CDR3 consists of 14 residues. Germline assignment: CDR1 KGHSH and CDR2 LQKENI. CDR3 DNA sequence: TGTGCCAGCTCACTCCTGGGACAGAAAGAGACCCAGTACTTC. It yields the protein CASSLLGQKETQYF. The whole variable domain, remainder taken from reference TRBV18 and TRBJ2-5, is NAGVMQNPRHLVRRRGQEARLRCSPMKGHSHVYWYRQLPEEGLKFMVYLQKENIIDESGMPKERFSAEFPKEGPSILRIQQVVRGDSAAYFCASSLLGQKETQYFGPGTRLLVL.

This clone was counted a single time. The chain combines TRBV7-9 with TRBJ2-7, with D possibly matching TRBD2 (5 bases). Germline V gene lookup returns CDR1 SEHNR and CDR2 FQNEAQ (reference sequence). Trimming removed 5 bases from V and 3 bases from J, with 20 bases in between. The CDR3 runs 16 residues. This chain's CDR3 is CASSPAEAPRNYEQYF. The CDR3 DNA is TGTGCCAGCAGCCCAGCGGAGGCCCCAAGGAACTACGAGCAGTACTTC.

This clone was observed a single time. The chain employs TRBV7-3 and TRBJ2-2; possibly TRBD1 for D (6 bases). V was pared by 5 bases and J by 0 bases, with 13 bases between. This CDR3 has 16 amino acids. Germline CDR1 and CDR2: SGHTA and FQGTGA. The CDR3 DNA reads as TGTGCCAGCAGCCCCTTTGGGGGCACGAACACCGGGGAGCTGTTTTTT. It codes for CASSPFGGTNTGELFF.

The chain has TRBV6-1 and TRBJ1-2; D may be TRBD1 (5 bases). V was pared by 4 bases and J by 3 bases, with 18 bases between. Germline V CDR1 and CDR2: MNHNS, SASEGT. This CDR3 comprises 16 residues. CDR3 amino acids: CASSGPTGRAYYGYTF. The CDR3 DNA reads TGTGCCAGCAGTGGCCCCACGGGCAGGGCCTACTATGGCTACACCTTC.

The V and J genes are TRBV9 and TRBJ2-2, with D possibly TRBD2 on 6 matching bases. Trimming shortened V by 1 base and J by 3 bases, and 7 bases separated the two germline ends. In germline, CDR1 is SGDLS, CDR2 YYNGEE. This CDR3 comprises 14 residues. This CDR3 is CASSVLAYTGELFF. In nucleotides, the CDR3 is TGTGCCAGCAGCGTACTAGCGTACACCGGGGAGCTGTTTTTT.

The V and J genes are TRBV28 and TRBJ2-2, with a weak D call TRBD1 (5 bases). V lost 2 bases and J lost 6, with 16 bases in between. CDR1 is MDHEN, CDR2 SYDVKM, per germline. This CDR3 has 16 residues. The CDR3 protein is CASSLRMPSGSGELFF. Here the CDR3 DNA reads TGTGCCAGCAGTTTACGAATGCCCTCAGGGTCCGGGGAGCTGTTTTTT.

This clone was seen a single time. The genes are TRBV7-9 and TRBJ2-7, with no clear D. The CDR3 consists of 12 residues. Trimming left V 3 bases short and J 0 bases short, with 3 bases between. Germline assignment: CDR1 SEHNR and CDR2 FQNEAQ (reference sequence). The CDR3 protein is CASSFSSYEQYF. CDR3 coding DNA: TGTGCCAGCAGCTTCTCCTCCTACGAGCAGTACTTC.

This clone appeared once. The V gene is TRBV4-2, the J gene TRBJ2-3, with D unclear. Germline assignment: CDR1 LGHNA and CDR2 YNFKEQ. The CDR3 consists of 16 residues. Trimming pared 1 base from V and 0 bases from J, leaving 11 bases between. The CDR3 here is CASSQVGFTSTDTQYF. The DNA of the CDR3 is TGTGCCAGCAGCCAAGTGGGCTTTACTAGCACAGATACGCAGTATTTT.